A selection of T cell receptor beta chains follows, all from one sample in a study of blood T cell repertoires in COVID-19. Sequencing used immunoSEQ multiplex PCR; TCRdb keeps in-frame clones, though not all of them. The sample shows over 95,000 clones, roughly 91% of them seen only once. Specimen: peripheral blood. These receptors were taken from a human donor with acute or convalescent COVID-19. The donor label of this sample is uncertain. The CDR3 runs from the conserved cysteine through the conserved F or W.

length,V,CDR3
15,TRBV28,CASSPAVGAYTEAFF
16,TRBV6-1,CASSEGIPGPDSPLHF
12,TRBV2,CASSQGGYEQYF
18,TRBV28,CASSLLAGVGVRENIQYF
14,TRBV19,CASSITGVGYGYTF
12,TRBV25-1,CATPTKSAEQFF
15,TRBV2,CASMETGAPNTEAFF
15,TRBV27,CASSLRGTGSSPLHF
14,TRBV7-2,CASSPSGTAYEQYF
13,TRBV6-5,CASSTATIHGYTF
22,TRBV14,CASSPHKKTDRGPTSSNQPQHF
16,TRBV2,CASSHGGLAVDNEQFF
14,TRBV29-1,CSVAGLYSGNTIYF